Following are 29 T cell receptor beta chains from one sample sequenced in a study of tumor and adjacent non-tumor tissue in lung cancer. TCRbeta libraries were built with three rounds of nested PCR, modified from ARM-PCR. TCRdb reanalysed the multiplex PCR reads using MiXCR and keeps one entry per CDR3 protein. The table has about 110,000 distinct CDR3 sequences, more than 70% seen once. No cell sorting was done before RNA was extracted from the tissue. Sample: lung tumor tissue. These receptors were obtained from a woman in her sixties with non-small cell lung cancer.

The chain links TRBV11-2 to TRBJ2-7; possible D gene TRBD1, 5 bases. The V gene's germline CDR1 is SGHAT and CDR2 FQNNGV. V lost 5 bases to trimming and J lost 5 bases, with 16 bases between them. The CDR3 runs to 14 residues. CDR3 loop: CASSQRLQDNEQYF. In DNA, the CDR3 is TGTGCCAGCAGCCAGAGACTTCAGGACAACGAGCAGTACTTC.

Comments on this clonotype: One end of the junction is discordant with germline, which a read error may explain. V usage is TRBV29-1 and J usage is TRBJ2-7, with 9 bases matching TRBD1. This CDR3 has 13 amino acids. Germline V lookup: CDR1 SQVTM, CDR2 ANQGSEA. The CDR3 sequence is CSVASGQGYEQYF. DNA for the CDR3: TGCAGCGTGGCCTCGGGACAGGGTTACGAGCAGTATTTC.

Points on this clonotype: This clone may be a read error of a much larger clone one base away. This chain joins TRBV12-3 or TRBV12-4 and TRBJ1-2, with D possibly TRBD1 on 5 matching bases. V gave up 8 bases and J gave up 3 bases, with 10 bases separating them. The CDR3 loop spans 12 amino acids. The CDR3 DNA sequence: TGTGCCAGCTGGGGGGACGACTATGGCTACACCTTC. Its protein product is CASWGDDYGYTF.

This clonotype was seen a few times. A much larger clone differs by one base, so this may be a read error. The CDR3 sequence: CSVTPGGNSPLHF. CDR3 DNA sequence: TGCAGTGTCACTCCAGGGGGGAATTCACCCCTCCACTTT. The chain joins TRBV20-1 to TRBJ1-6; 7 positions agree with TRBD1. V dropped 7 bases and J dropped 7; count of bases not matched to a gene: 7. CDR1 is DFQATT and CDR2 is SNEGSKA in the germline V gene (reference sequence). The CDR3 spans 13 residues.

The table lists this clonotype with a count of one. Germline and junction disagree at one end, which may indicate a read error. CDR3 protein: CASSLVRAMNTEAIF. CDR3 DNA sequence: TGTGCCAGCAGCTTAGTTAGGGCCATGAACACTGAAGCTATCTTT. The genes are TRBV11-3 and TRBJ1-1; no clear D gene. The CDR3 loop spans 15 amino acids. Germline V gives CDR1 SGHNT, CDR2 YENEEA.

The chain joins TRBV29-1 to TRBJ1-2, with 8 bases identical to TRBD1. V trimming: 5 bases; J trimming: 5 bases; junction bases outside the gene matches: 13. In germline, CDR1 is SQVTM, CDR2 ANQGSEA. The CDR3 spans 15 residues. CDR3 sequence reads: CSVRILRTGRYGYTF. In DNA form, the CDR3 reads TGCAGCGTTCGCATCCTCAGGACAGGGCGATATGGCTACACCTTC.

Remarks on this clonotype: This may stem from a read error, because a much larger clone lies one nucleotide away. The chain couples TRBV12-3 or TRBV12-4 to TRBJ1-2; D uncertain. Trimming took off 5 bases at V and 4 bases at J, with 14 bases between the two ends. The CDR3 consists of 14 residues. CDR3 amino acids: CASSASRTAYGYTF. The DNA of the CDR3 is TGTGCCAGCAGTGCTAGCCGGACGGCCTATGGCTACACCTTC.

The rearrangement joins TRBV11-1 to TRBJ1-2; possibly TRBD1 for D (6 bases). CDR3 length: 14 residues. The V gene's germline CDR1 is SGHAT and CDR2 FQDESV (reference sequence). The CDR3 loop reads CTNSSQGPFNGYTF. The CDR3 nucleotides read TGTACCAACAGCTCACAGGGCCCGTTTAATGGCTACACCTTC.

The chain recombines TRBV5-1 with TRBJ2-5; weak D call: TRBD2 (5 bases). Trimming shortened V by 2 bases and J by 1 base, and 12 bases separated the two germline ends. Germline loops: CDR1 SGHRS, CDR2 YFSETQ. The CDR3 runs to 15 residues. Written as DNA, the CDR3 is TGCGCCAGCAGCTTACTCGGACTGCTCCAAGAGACCCAGTACTTC. Translation: CASSLLGLLQETQYF.

Turning to this clonotype: Just one base apart from a much larger clone, this may be a read error. The V call is TRBV29-1, the J call TRBJ1-2, with a possible D match to TRBD1 (5 bases). The length of the CDR3 is 12 residues. Germline assignment: CDR1 SQVTM and CDR2 ANQGSEA. This CDR3 reads CSVAPEGYGYIF. The CDR3 DNA follows: TGCAGCGTTGCCCCAGAGGGGTATGGCTACATCTTC. Using reference TRBV29-1 and TRBJ1-2 for the parts outside the CDR3, the full variable domain is SAVISQKPSRDICQRGTSLTIQCQVDSQVTMMFWYRQQPGQSLTLIATANQGSEATYESGFVIDKFPISRPNLTFSTLTVSNMSPEDSSIYLCSVAPEGYGYIFGSGTRLTVV.

This clonotype is a singleton in its sample. Germline and junction disagree at one end, which may indicate a read error. V usage is TRBV6-5 and J usage is TRBJ1-2; the D gene is possibly TRBD1 (6 bases). This CDR3 is built from 15 residues. The V gene's germline CDR1 is MNHEY and CDR2 SVGAGI. Written as DNA, the CDR3 is TGTGACAGCACACAACTACGGGGGCATGGGTATAGCTTCACCTTC. This sequence encodes CDSTQLRGHGYSFTF.

At least ten counts were recorded for this clonotype. V is TRBV28 and J is TRBJ2-5; perhaps TRBD2 as D (5 bases). CDR1 and CDR2 from the germline V gene are MDHEN and SYDVKM. V lost 2 bases and J lost 7, with 11 bases in between. The CDR3 is 13 residues long. The DNA for the CDR3 is TGTGCCAGCAGTTTAACCGGGATAAGGACCCAGTACTTC. It encodes CASSLTGIRTQYF.

For this clonotype: The junction and the germline gene differ at one end; a read error may be behind it. The chain links TRBV14 to TRBJ1-6; possibly TRBD1 for D (5 bases). CDR1 SGHDN and CDR2 FVKESK come from the germline V gene. The CDR3 is made up of 15 amino acids. CDR3 sequence (DNA): TGTGCCAGCAGTTGGTACCGGGACCATAATTCACCCTTCCACTTT. Translated: CASSWYRDHNSPFHF. Looking up the rest from reference TRBV14 and TRBJ1-6 gives the full variable domain: EAGVTQFPSHSVIEKGQTVTLRCDPISGHDNLYWYRRVMGKEIKFLLHFVKESKQDESGMPNNRFLAERTGGTYSTLKVQPAELEDSGVYFCASSWYRDHNSPFHFGNGTRLTVT.

Ten or more counts support this clonotype. The V gene is TRBV28, the J gene TRBJ2-7, with 10 positions matching TRBD1. Germline CDR1 is MDHEN and CDR2 is SYDVKM. The V segment lost 5 bases and the J segment 3 bases; nucleotides outside the gene matches: 7. This CDR3 contains 15 residues. CDR3 protein: CASSKPDRGSYEQYF. The CDR3 bases are TGTGCCAGCAGTAAACCGGACAGGGGGAGCTACGAGCAGTACTTC.

In this sample, this clonotype turned up once. The chain employs TRBV4-3 and TRBJ2-3; 14 bases are shared with TRBD2. The CDR3 covers 16 residues. The trim removed 0 bases at V and 15 bases at J, leaving 11 bases unmatched. The germline CDR1 and CDR2 sequences are LGHNA and YSLEER. CDR3 region: CASSQDRTSGRMVHYF. The CDR3 bases are TGCGCCAGCAGCCAAGATCGGACTAGCGGGAGGATGGTGCACTATTTT.

Turning to this clonotype: The junction shows a germline mismatch at one end, possibly a read error. As DNA, the CDR3 is TGTGCCAGCAGCTTAGGAAGGGGTCAGTCCCAGCATTTT. Protein sequence: CASSLGRGQSQHF. The rearrangement links TRBV11-2 to TRBJ1-5; a weak D match, TRBD1 (5 bases). CDR1 and CDR2 from the germline V gene are SGHAT and FQNNGV. The CDR3 is 13 amino acids.

Turning to this clonotype: One end of the junction does not line up with germline, which may come from a read error. The chain links TRBV20-1 to TRBJ2-7; 7 positions match TRBD2. Germline CDR1 and CDR2: DFQATT and SNEGSKA (reference sequence). CDR3 length equals 13 residues. For the CDR3, the DNA is TGCAGTGTTAGAAAAAGCGGGACTTACGAGCAGTATTTC. As protein: CSVRKSGTYEQYF.

This clonotype was seen at least ten times. V gene TRBV4-3 combines with J gene TRBJ2-2; D is ambiguous. Germline-derived CDR1 and CDR2 are LGHNA and YSLEER. This CDR3 is built from 12 residues. Between the trimmed V and J ends, which lost 2 bases and 3 bases, there was a span of 1 base. The CDR3 spells CASSQHTGELFF. In DNA, the CDR3 is TGCGCCAGCAGCCAACACACCGGGGAGCTGTTTTTT.

This chain connects TRBV6-6 to TRBJ1-4; maybe TRBD1 (5 bases). This CDR3 is 14 amino acids long. Germline CDR1 MNHNY, CDR2 SVGAGI (reference sequence). Trimming removed 4 bases from V and 8 bases from J, with 14 bases in between. The CDR3 DNA reads as TGTGCCAGCAGTTTCCCCACAGGAGGAGAAAAACTGTTTTTT. It encodes CASSFPTGGEKLFF.

About this clonotype itself: A much more abundant neighbour one base away suggests this may be a read error. The rearrangement links TRBV11-2 to TRBJ1-4; no clear D gene. Trimming took off 6 bases at V and 7 bases at J, with 18 bases between the two ends. This CDR3 is built from 15 residues. The germline gives CDR1 SGHAT, CDR2 FQNNGV. In DNA form, the CDR3 reads TGTGCCAGCAGTCAAGTTACAGAGTACGGTGAAAAACTGTTTTTT. This codes for CASSQVTEYGEKLFF. The variable domain in full, completed from reference TRBV11-2 and TRBJ1-4, reads EAGVAQSPRYKIIEKRQSVAFWCNPISGHATLYWYQQILGQGPKLLIQFQNNGVVDDSQLPKDRFSAERLKGVDSTLKIQPAKLEDSAVYLCASSQVTEYGEKLFFGSGTQLSVL.

A note on this clonotype: A much larger clone sits a single nucleotide away, making a read error possible. V and J are TRBV6-2 or TRBV6-3 and TRBJ1-2, with unresolved D. V dropped 7 bases and J dropped 0 bases, with 15 bases sitting between them. Germline V gives CDR1 MNHEY, CDR2 SVGEGT. The CDR3 runs to 15 residues. The CDR3 here is CASTQRRSANYGYTF. The CDR3, as DNA: TGTGCCAGCACCCAGCGGCGTTCGGCTAACTATGGCTACACCTTC.

The table lists this clonotype with a few counts. It may be a read error: a sequence one base away is much more abundant. This chain links TRBV6-6 with TRBJ2-2, with unresolved D. This CDR3 is built from 13 residues. The V gene's germline CDR1 is MNHNY and CDR2 SVGAGI (reference sequence). The CDR3 reads CVSSSSNTGELFF. The CDR3 DNA follows: TGTGTCAGCAGCTCGAGTAACACCGGGGAGCTGTTTTTT.

On this clonotype: The junction does not match germline at one end; this may be a read error. V usage is TRBV11-1 and J usage is TRBJ1-2, with 7 bases fitting TRBD1. From germline, CDR1 is SGHAT and CDR2 FQDESV (reference sequence). The CDR3 sequence is 15 residues long. CDR3 nucleotides: TGTGGCAGCAGCACCGGACAGGAGGCAGTGTATGGCTACACGTTC. Amino acid sequence: CGSSTGQEAVYGYTF. Full variable domain (missing parts from reference TRBV11-1 and TRBJ1-2): EAEVAQSPRYKITEKSQAVAFWCDPISGHATLYWYRQILGQGPELLVQFQDESVVDDSQLPKDRFSAERLKGVDSTLKIQPAELGDSAMYLCGSSTGQEAVYGYTFGSGTRLTVV.

On this clonotype itself: Sequence at one end of the junction differs from germline and may be a read error. The gene calls are TRBV6-5 and TRBJ2-2, with D perhaps TRBD2 (6 bases). Per the germline V gene, CDR1 is MNHEY and CDR2 is SVGAGI. This CDR3 contains 14 residues. The CDR3 coding sequence is TGTGCCAGCAGTTATGGGGAAGGAGGCGGGGAGTTGCTTTTT. It yields the protein CASSYGEGGGELLF.

At least ten counts were recorded for this clonotype. The chain combines TRBV6-2 or TRBV6-3 with TRBJ2-7, with 12 bases aligning to TRBD2. V shed 2 bases, J shed 5 bases, and the junction held 7 bases outside the gene matches. The CDR3 is 16 amino acids. Germline CDR1 and CDR2: MNHEY and SVGEGT. CDR3 DNA: TGTGCCAGCAGTTACGCGACTAGCGGGAGTCGTGACGAGCAGTACTTC. Protein: CASSYATSGSRDEQYF.

This chain uses TRBV7-6 with TRBJ1-4; 10 nucleotides align to TRBD1. After removal of 4 bases from V and 7 bases from J, the junction contained 6 bases not matched to a gene. The CDR3 has 15 residues. CDR1 is SGHVS and CDR2 is FNYEAQ in the germline V gene. CDR3 in amino acids: CASSSTGQGSEKLFF. CDR3 DNA sequence: TGTGCCAGCAGCTCGACGGGACAGGGGAGTGAAAAACTGTTTTTT. The whole variable domain, filled in from reference TRBV7-6 and TRBJ1-4, reads GAGVSQSPRYKVTKRGQDVALRCDPISGHVSLYWYRQALGQGPEFLTYFNYEAQQDKSGLPNDRFSAERPEGSISTLTIQRTEQRDSAMYRCASSSTGQGSEKLFFGSGTQLSVL.

With regard to this clonotype: One junction end does not reproduce the germline sequence, and a read error may be involved. The chain joins TRBV11-3 to TRBJ1-1, with D unclear. The CDR3 sequence is 15 residues long. Germline lookup yields CDR1 SGHNT and CDR2 YENEEA. This CDR3 is CAGSLDSGRCTEAFF. In DNA, the CDR3 is TGTGCCGGCAGTTTAGATTCGGGGAGATGCACTGAAGCTTTCTTT.

Regarding this clonotype: One junction end does not reproduce the germline sequence, and a read error may be involved. The V gene is TRBV5-4, the J gene TRBJ2-7, with TRBD1 matching 8 bases. Germline CDR1 SGHNT, CDR2 YYREEE (reference sequence). This CDR3 spans 13 amino acids. CDR3: CASSQGQAYEHYF. The CDR3 nucleotides are TGTGCCAGCAGCCAGGGACAGGCCTACGAGCATTACTTC.

As to this clonotype: One junction end disagrees with the germline gene, perhaps due to a read error. The V gene is TRBV11-3, the J gene TRBJ2-2; 14 bases agree with TRBD2. Per germline, CDR1 SGHNT and CDR2 YENEEA. The length of the CDR3 is 19 residues. The CDR3 protein is CTSSARGLAGGTNTGELFF. DNA for the CDR3: TGTACCAGCAGCGCTCGAGGACTAGCGGGGGGTACGAACACCGGGGAGCTGTTTTTT.